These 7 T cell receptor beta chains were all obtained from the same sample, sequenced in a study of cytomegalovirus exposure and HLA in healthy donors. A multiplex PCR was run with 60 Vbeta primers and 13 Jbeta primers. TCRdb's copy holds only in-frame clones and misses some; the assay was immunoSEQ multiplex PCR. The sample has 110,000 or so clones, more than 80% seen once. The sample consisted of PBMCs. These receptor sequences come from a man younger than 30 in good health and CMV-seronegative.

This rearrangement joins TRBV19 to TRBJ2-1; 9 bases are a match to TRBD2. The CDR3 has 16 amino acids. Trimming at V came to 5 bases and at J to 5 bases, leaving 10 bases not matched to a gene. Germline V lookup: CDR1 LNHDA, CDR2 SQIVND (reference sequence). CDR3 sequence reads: CASSPLTSGLNNEQFF. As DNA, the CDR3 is TGTGCCAGTAGTCCTTTGACTAGCGGACTGAACAATGAGCAGTTCTTC.

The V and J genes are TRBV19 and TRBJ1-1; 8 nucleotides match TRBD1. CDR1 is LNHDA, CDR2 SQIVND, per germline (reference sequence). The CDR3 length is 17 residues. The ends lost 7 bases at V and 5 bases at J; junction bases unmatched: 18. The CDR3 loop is CASTPILGQGLWTEAFF. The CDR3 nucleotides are TGTGCCAGTACCCCTATCCTCGGACAGGGCTTGTGGACTGAAGCTTTCTTT.

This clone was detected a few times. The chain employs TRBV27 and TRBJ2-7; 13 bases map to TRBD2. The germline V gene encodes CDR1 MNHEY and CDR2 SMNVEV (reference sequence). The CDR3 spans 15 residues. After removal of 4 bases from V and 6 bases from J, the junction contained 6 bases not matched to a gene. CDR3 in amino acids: CASSWTSGRRGEQYF. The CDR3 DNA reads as TGTGCCAGCAGTTGGACTAGCGGGAGACGGGGCGAGCAGTACTTC.

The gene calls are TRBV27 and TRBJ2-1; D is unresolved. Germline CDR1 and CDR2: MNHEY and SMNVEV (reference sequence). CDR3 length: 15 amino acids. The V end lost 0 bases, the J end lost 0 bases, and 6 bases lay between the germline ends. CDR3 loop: CASSLSPSSYNEQFF. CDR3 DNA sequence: TGTGCCAGCAGTTTATCTCCGAGCTCCTACAATGAGCAGTTCTTC.

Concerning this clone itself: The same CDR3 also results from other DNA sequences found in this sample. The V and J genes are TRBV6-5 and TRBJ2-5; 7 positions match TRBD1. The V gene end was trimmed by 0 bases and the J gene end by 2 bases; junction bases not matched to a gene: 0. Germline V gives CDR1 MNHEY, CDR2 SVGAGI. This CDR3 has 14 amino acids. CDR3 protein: CASSYSTGQETQYF. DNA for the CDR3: TGTGCCAGCAGTTACTCGACAGGGCAAGAGACCCAGTACTTC.

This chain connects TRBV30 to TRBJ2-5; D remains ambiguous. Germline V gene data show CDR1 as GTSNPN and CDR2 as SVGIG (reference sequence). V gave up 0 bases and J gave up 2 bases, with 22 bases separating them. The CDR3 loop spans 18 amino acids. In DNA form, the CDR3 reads TGTGCCTGGAGTGTTATCCGGTTTCAGGCAGGCTCTCAAGAGACCCAGTACTTC. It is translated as CAWSVIRFQAGSQETQYF. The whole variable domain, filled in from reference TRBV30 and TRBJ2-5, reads SQTIHQWPATLVQPVGSPLSLECTVEGTSNPNLYWYRQAAGRGLQLLFYSVGIGQISSEVPQNLSASRPQDRQFILSSKKLLLSDSGFYLCAWSVIRFQAGSQETQYFGPGTRLLVL.

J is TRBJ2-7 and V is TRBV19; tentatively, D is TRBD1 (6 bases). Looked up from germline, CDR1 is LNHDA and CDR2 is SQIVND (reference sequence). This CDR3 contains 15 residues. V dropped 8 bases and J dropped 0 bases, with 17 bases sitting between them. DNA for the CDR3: TGTGCCAGTTCCCTCCGGGACACAACCTCCTACGAGCAGTACTTC. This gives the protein CASSLRDTTSYEQYF.